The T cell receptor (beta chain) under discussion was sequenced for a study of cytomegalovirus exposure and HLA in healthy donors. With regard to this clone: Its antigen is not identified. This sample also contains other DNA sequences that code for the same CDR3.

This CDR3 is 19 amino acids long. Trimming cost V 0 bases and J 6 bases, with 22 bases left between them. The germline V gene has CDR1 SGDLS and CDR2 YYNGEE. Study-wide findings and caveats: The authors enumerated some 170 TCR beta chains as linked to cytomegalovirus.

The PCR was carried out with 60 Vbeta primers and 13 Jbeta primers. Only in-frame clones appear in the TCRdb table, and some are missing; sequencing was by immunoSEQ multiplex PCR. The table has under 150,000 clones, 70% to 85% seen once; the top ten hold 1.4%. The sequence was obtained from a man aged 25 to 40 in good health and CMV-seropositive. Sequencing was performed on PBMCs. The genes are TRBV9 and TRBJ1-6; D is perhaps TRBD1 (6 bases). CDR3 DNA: TGTGCCAGCAGCGTAGGGGGCCGGGGGGGCTCTGGCTCTAATTCACCCCTCCACTTT. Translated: CASSVGGRGGSGSNSPLHF.